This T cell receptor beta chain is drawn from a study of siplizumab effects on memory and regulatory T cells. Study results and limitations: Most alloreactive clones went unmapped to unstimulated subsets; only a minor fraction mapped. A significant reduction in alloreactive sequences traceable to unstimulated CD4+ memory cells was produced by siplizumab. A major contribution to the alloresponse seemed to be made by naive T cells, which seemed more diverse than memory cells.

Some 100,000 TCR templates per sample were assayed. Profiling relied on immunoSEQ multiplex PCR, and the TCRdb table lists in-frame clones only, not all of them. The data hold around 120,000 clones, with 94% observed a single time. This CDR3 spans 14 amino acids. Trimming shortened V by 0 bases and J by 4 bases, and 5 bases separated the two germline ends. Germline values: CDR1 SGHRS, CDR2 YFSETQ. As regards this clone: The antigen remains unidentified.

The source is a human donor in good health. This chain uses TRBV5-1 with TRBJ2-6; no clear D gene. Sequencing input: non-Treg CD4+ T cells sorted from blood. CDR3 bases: TGCGCCAGCAGCTTGGCACTCGGGGCCAACGTCCTGACTTTC. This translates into CASSLALGANVLTF. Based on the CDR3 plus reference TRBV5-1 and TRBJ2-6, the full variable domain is KAGVTQTPRYLIKTRGQQVTLSCSPISGHRSVSWYQQTPGQGLQFLFEYFSETQRNKGNFPGRFSGRQFSNSRSEMNVSTLELGDSALYLCASSLALGANVLTFGAGSRLTVL.